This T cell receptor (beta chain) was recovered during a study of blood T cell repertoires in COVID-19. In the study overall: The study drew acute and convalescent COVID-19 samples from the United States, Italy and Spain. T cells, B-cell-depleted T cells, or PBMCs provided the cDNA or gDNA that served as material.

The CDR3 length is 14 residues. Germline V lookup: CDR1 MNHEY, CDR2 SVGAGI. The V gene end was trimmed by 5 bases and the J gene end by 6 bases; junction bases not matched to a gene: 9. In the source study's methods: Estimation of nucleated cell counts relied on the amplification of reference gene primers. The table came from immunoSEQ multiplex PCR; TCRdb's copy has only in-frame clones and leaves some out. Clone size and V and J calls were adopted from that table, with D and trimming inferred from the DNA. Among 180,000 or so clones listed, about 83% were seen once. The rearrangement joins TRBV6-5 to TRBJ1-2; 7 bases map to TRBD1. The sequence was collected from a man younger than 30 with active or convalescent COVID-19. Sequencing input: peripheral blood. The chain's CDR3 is CASSPYGTANGYTF. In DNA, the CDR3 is TGTGCCAGCAGTCCCTACGGGACAGCAAATGGCTACACCTTC.